The source of this T cell receptor (beta chain) is a study of regulatory T cells in long-lasting Graves disease. In building TCR beta libraries, iRepertoire HTBI primers were used together with Arm-PCR of CDR3 regions. Via MiXCR, TCRdb re-called the multiplex PCR reads, giving one row per CDR3 protein. The sample contains about 500,000 distinct CDR3 sequences, around 12% of which appear only once. This clonotype was seen more than once but under ten times. The CDR3 has 15 residues. The ends lost 2 bases at V and 2 bases at J; junction bases unmatched: 6. CDR1 and CDR2 from the germline V gene are MNHEY and SMNVEV (reference sequence). Indicated time point: newly diagnosed GD, antithyroid drugs for less than 3 months. RNA extracted from PBMCs served as the sequencing template. This sample was shared with a second study, whose subject was T cells in Graves' hyperthyroidism and ophthalmopathy.

The clonotype comes from a woman between 25 and 40 years old with Graves disease. The V call is TRBV27, the J call TRBJ2-7; 7 bases match TRBD1. Sequenced material: peripheral blood mononuclear cells (PBMCs), taken at new diagnosis, from a patient treated with antithyroid drugs. The DNA of the CDR3 is TGTGCCAGCAGTTTACGGGACAGCATGACCTACGAGCAGTACTTC. Translation gives CASSLRDSMTYEQYF.